These 29 T cell receptor beta chains share one sample of origin, sequenced in a study of OX40 agonist ivuxolimab in advanced cancers. This table comes from immunoSEQ multiplex PCR, and its TCRdb copy is limited to in-frame clones, with some not included. The repertoire holds roughly 62,000 clones, approximately 80% seen once, with 2% to 3% in the top ten. The material sequenced was CD4+ or CD8+ T cells sorted from blood, taken in a trial of the OX40 agonist ivuxolimab. These receptor sequences come from an adult with an advanced solid tumor such as melanoma, head and neck, liver or kidney cancer.

This clone was detected only once. This sequence joins TRBV6-5 and TRBJ1-3, with D unresolved. V was trimmed by 6 bases and J by 3 bases, leaving 15 bases between them. The CDR3 contains 15 residues. Germline CDR1 and CDR2: MNHEY and SVGAGI. The CDR3 region is CASREQISFGNTIYF. The CDR3, as DNA: TGTGCCAGCAGGGAACAGATCAGTTTTGGAAACACCATATATTTT.

The chain has TRBV10-3 and TRBJ2-7; perhaps TRBD1 as D (5 bases). V lost 2 bases and J lost 4, with 12 bases in between. Germline CDR1 reads ENHRY; CDR2 reads SYGVKD. The CDR3 contains 14 residues. CDR3: CAISETTGSYEQYF. As DNA, the CDR3 is TGTGCCATCAGTGAGACTACAGGTTCTTACGAGCAGTACTTC.

The chain couples TRBV29-1 to TRBJ2-3; D may correspond to TRBD1 or TRBD2 (5 bases each). Germline V gene sequence: CDR1 SQVTM, CDR2 ANQGSEA. CDR3 length: 14 amino acids. Trimming pared 7 bases from V and 4 bases from J, leaving 18 bases between. Here the CDR3 DNA reads TGCAGCGCACTCGTAAGGGGAGCGGCAGATACGCAGTATTTT. Translation gives CSALVRGAADTQYF.

This chain uses TRBV11-2 with TRBJ1-3; D is uncertain. Germline V gene data show CDR1 as SGHAT and CDR2 as FQNNGV. CDR3 size: 16 residues. V was pared by 5 bases and J by 0 bases, with 14 bases between. DNA of the CDR3: TGTGCCAGCAGCCCGCCGGGCAGCCGCTCTGGAAACACCATATATTTT. This codes for CASSPPGSRSGNTIYF.

The chain recombines TRBV7-8 with TRBJ2-5, with unresolved D. The CDR3 totals 15 residues. Germline values: CDR1 SGHVS, CDR2 FQNEAQ. Trimming took off 0 bases at V and 2 bases at J, with 10 bases between the two ends. CDR3 residues: CASSLAGNVQETQYF. For the CDR3, the DNA is TGTGCCAGCAGCTTAGCAGGGAACGTTCAAGAGACCCAGTACTTC.

This clone was picked up one time. This chain links TRBV27 with TRBJ2-1; D is uncertain. The CDR3 covers 13 residues. V shed 1 base and J shed 6 bases, with 7 bases lying between them. Germline V gene data show CDR1 as MNHEY and CDR2 as SMNVEV (reference sequence). CDR3 protein: CASSLFWVNEQFF. CDR3 DNA: TGTGCCAGCAGTTTATTTTGGGTCAATGAGCAGTTCTTC.

This clone was detected a few times. J is TRBJ1-2 and V is TRBV6-6; maybe TRBD1 (5 bases). The ends were cut back, 7 bases at V and 3 bases at J, with 15 bases in the middle. The CDR3 covers 14 residues. Per germline, CDR1 MNHNY and CDR2 SVGAGI (reference sequence). The DNA of the CDR3 is TGTGCCAGCATCAGTCCGGGGGTAGACTATGGCTACACCTTC. Protein: CASISPGVDYGYTF.

The rearrangement uses TRBV5-6 and TRBJ1-6; tentatively, D is TRBD1 (6 bases). The CDR3 length is 14 residues. Germline loops: CDR1 SGHDT, CDR2 YYEEEE. V lost 4 bases, J lost 14 bases, and 19 bases lay in between. The chain's CDR3 is CASSRPGQQATLHF. Here the CDR3 DNA reads TGTGCCAGCAGCCGTCCGGGACAACAAGCAACCCTCCACTTT. The entire variable domain, with the rest obtained from reference TRBV5-6 and TRBJ1-6, is as follows: DAGVTQSPTHLIKTRGQQVTLRCSPKSGHDTVSWYQQALGQGPQFIFQYYEEEERQRGNFPDRFSGHQFPNYSSELNVNALLLGDSALYLCASSRPGQQATLHFGNGTRLTVT.

The gene calls are TRBV9 and TRBJ1-2; a possible D gene is TRBD1 (5 bases). CDR1 and CDR2 from the germline V gene are SGDLS and YYNGEE. This CDR3 has 12 amino acids. Trimming removed 4 bases from V and 7 bases from J, with 11 bases in between. Here the CDR3 reads CASSQGPSGYTF. The CDR3 bases are TGTGCCAGCAGCCAGGGTCCGAGTGGCTACACCTTC. The whole variable domain, filled in from reference TRBV9 and TRBJ1-2, reads DSGVTQTPKHLITATGQRVTLRCSPRSGDLSVYWYQQSLDQGLQFLIQYYNGEERAKGNILERFSAQQFPDLHSELNLSSLELGDSALYFCASSQGPSGYTFGSGTRLTVV.

This chain's CDR3 is CASSPPGRQNYGYTF. The CDR3 nucleotides are TGTGCCAGCTCACCTCCTGGACGGCAAAACTATGGCTACACCTTC. The chain has TRBV18 and TRBJ1-2; D gene uncertain. Germline V gene sequence: CDR1 KGHSH, CDR2 LQKENI. V dropped 3 bases and J dropped 2 bases, with 13 bases sitting between them. The CDR3 contains 15 residues.

The genes are TRBV27 and TRBJ1-2, with D possibly being TRBD1 (5 bases). The V end was cut by 3 bases, the J end by 8 bases, with 13 bases between. The germline V gene encodes CDR1 MNHEY and CDR2 SMNVEV (reference sequence). The CDR3 is made up of 13 amino acids. In nucleotides, the CDR3 is TGTGCCAGCAGTTTTCGGGGCCTTAGGGGCTACACCTTC. Translated: CASSFRGLRGYTF.

The chain links TRBV7-6 to TRBJ2-1; TRBD2 matches 7 bases. This CDR3 contains 12 residues. Trimming took 1 base from V and 10 from J; bases not matched to a gene: 1. Germline loops: CDR1 SGHVS, CDR2 FNYEAQ. CDR3 in amino acids: CASSLGGGEQFF. CDR3 DNA sequence: TGTGCCAGCAGCTTAGGGGGAGGGGAGCAGTTCTTC.

The J gene is TRBJ1-2, the V gene TRBV7-2; D unclear. CDR3 size: 14 residues. The germline gives CDR1 SGHTA, CDR2 FQGNSA. Trimming took 8 bases from V and 0 from J, leaving 13 bases between them. The CDR3 protein is CASYKPGTNYGYTF. The CDR3 nucleotides are TGTGCCAGCTATAAACCCGGGACTAACTATGGCTACACCTTC.

The V call is TRBV7-9, the J call TRBJ2-1, with D possibly being TRBD2 (6 bases). V shed 1 base and J shed 2 bases, with 18 bases lying between them. This CDR3 contains 18 residues. The germline gives CDR1 SEHNR, CDR2 FQNEAQ (reference sequence). The CDR3 reads CASSLGRDGTRTYNEQFF. As DNA, the CDR3 is TGTGCCAGCAGCTTAGGGAGGGATGGGACCCGAACCTACAATGAGCAGTTCTTC.

The genes are TRBV4-2 and TRBJ2-7; the match to TRBD1 covers 7 bases. Per germline, CDR1 LGHNA and CDR2 YNFKEQ. The ends lost 5 bases at V and 5 bases at J; junction bases unmatched: 3. The CDR3 spans 12 residues. CDR3 nucleotides: TGTGCCAGCAGCACGACAGGGAACGAGCAGTACTTC. Translated: CASSTTGNEQYF.

This clone was picked up one time. The chain is built from TRBV9 and TRBJ2-7; TRBD1 agrees at 10 bases. The ends lost 4 bases at V and 4 bases at J; junction bases unmatched: 5. The V gene's germline CDR1 is SGDLS and CDR2 YYNGEE. The CDR3 contains 14 residues. The DNA for the CDR3 is TGTGCCAGCAGCCCCCGGACAGGGGGGTACGAGCAGTACTTC. Its protein product is CASSPRTGGYEQYF.

This clone was found once. V and J are TRBV7-3 and TRBJ2-3, with D possibly matching TRBD2 (6 bases). CDR1 and CDR2 from the germline V gene are SGHTA and FQGTGA. The V end was cut by 2 bases, the J end by 0 bases, with 15 bases between. The CDR3 is 17 amino acids. The CDR3 DNA sequence: TGTGCCAGCAGCTTAGTAGGAGGGGCCTCTAGCACAGATACGCAGTATTTT. It is translated as CASSLVGGASSTDTQYF. The full variable domain, completed using reference TRBV7-3 and TRBJ2-3, is GAGVSQTPSNKVTEKGKYVELRCDPISGHTALYWYRQSLGQGPEFLIYFQGTGAADDSGLPNDRFFAVRPEGSVSTLKIQRTERGDSAVYLCASSLVGGASSTDTQYFGPGTRLTVL.

The rearrangement joins TRBV6-5 to TRBJ1-3, with unresolved D. Germline CDR1 reads MNHEY; CDR2 reads SVGAGI. CDR3 size: 15 residues. The V gene lost 6 bases and the J gene lost 2 bases, with 14 bases spanning the gap. CDR3: CASRTGFTTGNTIYF. The CDR3 DNA reads as TGTGCCAGCAGGACGGGGTTCACAACTGGAAACACCATATATTTT.

This clone was detected only once. The chain has TRBV28 and TRBJ2-6; TRBD1 is a possible D gene (6 bases). V lost 6 bases, J lost 2 bases, and 11 bases lay in between. Per the germline V gene, CDR1 is MDHEN and CDR2 is SYDVKM. The CDR3 contains 15 residues. The CDR3 protein is CASSPQGTGANVLTF. The CDR3 nucleotides are TGTGCCAGCAGCCCCCAGGGGACTGGGGCCAACGTCCTGACTTTC. The variable domain in full, with the rest retrieved from reference TRBV28 and TRBJ2-6, is DVKVTQSSRYLVKRTGEKVFLECVQDMDHENMFWYRQDPGLGLRLIYFSYDVKMKEKGDIPEGYSVSREKKERFSLILESASTNQTSMYLCASSPQGTGANVLTFGAGSRLTVL.

CDR3 protein: CASSPRLAGTGELFF. For the CDR3, the DNA is TGTGCCAGCAGCCCCCGACTAGCGGGGACCGGGGAGCTGTTTTTT. This sequence joins TRBV7-3 and TRBJ2-2, with 11 nucleotides matching TRBD2. This CDR3 is 15 amino acids long. Trimming cost V 5 bases and J 5 bases; bases outside gene matches: 4. Germline V gene data show CDR1 as SGHTA and CDR2 as FQGTGA.

The gene calls are TRBV6-5 and TRBJ2-3; the D call may be TRBD1 or TRBD2 (5 bases each). The V end lost 2 bases, the J end lost 1 base, and 10 bases lay between the germline ends. The CDR3 loop spans 15 amino acids. Looked up from germline, CDR1 is MNHEY and CDR2 is SVGAGI. The CDR3 sequence: CASSYGQGRTDTQYF. The CDR3 region has the DNA TGTGCCAGCAGTTACGGCCAGGGACGCACAGATACGCAGTATTTT.

The chain couples TRBV5-1 to TRBJ2-7; D gene uncertain. CDR3 length: 14 amino acids. Germline CDR1 reads SGHRS; CDR2 reads YFSETQ. V was pared by 0 bases and J by 3 bases, with 10 bases between. CDR3 in amino acids: CASSLEGIVYEQYF. CDR3 DNA: TGCGCCAGCAGCTTGGAGGGTATTGTCTACGAGCAGTACTTC. Full variable domain (outside the CDR3, taken from reference TRBV5-1 and TRBJ2-7): KAGVTQTPRYLIKTRGQQVTLSCSPISGHRSVSWYQQTPGQGLQFLFEYFSETQRNKGNFPGRFSGRQFSNSRSEMNVSTLELGDSALYLCASSLEGIVYEQYFGPGTRLTVT.

The CDR3 region has the DNA TGCGCCAGCAGCCGACAGGTGACTAATGAAAAACTGTTTTTT. Protein: CASSRQVTNEKLFF. V usage is TRBV4-1 and J usage is TRBJ1-4, with a possible D match to TRBD1 (6 bases). The germline V and J ends were trimmed by 4 bases and 2 bases, with 8 bases remaining between them. CDR1 and CDR2 from the germline V gene are MGHRA and YSYEKL. This CDR3 spans 14 amino acids.

The rearrangement uses TRBV28 and TRBJ2-6; no reliable D call. The CDR3 runs to 15 residues. Germline assignment: CDR1 MDHEN and CDR2 SYDVKM. With 2 bases removed from V and 5 bases from J, the gap between germline ends came to 10 bases. CDR3 loop: CASSLRSMRANVLTF. CDR3 nucleotides: TGTGCCAGCAGTTTAAGGTCGATGCGGGCCAACGTCCTGACTTTC.

This clone was detected only a few times. The chain joins TRBV2 to TRBJ1-2; a possible D gene is TRBD1 (6 bases). CDR1 is SNHLY and CDR2 is FYNNEI in the germline V gene. The CDR3 covers 12 residues. Trimming took off 9 bases at V and 2 bases at J, with 10 bases between the two ends. CDR3 in DNA: TGTGCCAGTGACAGGATGAACTATGGCTACACCTTC. It codes for CASDRMNYGYTF.

This rearrangement joins TRBV15 to TRBJ2-3; TRBD1 aligns across 7 bases. CDR1 is LNHNV, CDR2 YYDKDF, per germline (reference sequence). The V and J ends lost 3 bases and 3 bases, in that order; junction bases with no gene match: 6. This CDR3 comprises 15 residues. This CDR3 is CATSRPGQITDTQYF. The DNA for the CDR3 is TGTGCCACCAGCAGGCCGGGACAGATAACAGATACGCAGTATTTT.

J is TRBJ1-4 and V is TRBV18; D is undetermined. Per germline, CDR1 KGHSH and CDR2 LQKENI. The CDR3 has 13 amino acids. V was shortened by 3 bases and J by 7 bases, with 9 bases between the two germline ends. CDR3 DNA sequence: TGTGCCAGCTCACCTGACTACAGTGAAAAACTGTTTTTT. It specifies CASSPDYSEKLFF.

This clone appeared once. The rearrangement links TRBV7-3 to TRBJ2-1, with TRBD2 identical over 8 bases. V was clipped by 0 bases and J by 7 bases; unmatched bases: 5. Per germline, CDR1 SGHTA and CDR2 FQGTGA. The CDR3 covers 15 residues. In DNA, the CDR3 is TGTGCCAGCAGCTTAACCGGGGGGGCTACAAATGAGCAGTTCTTC. Amino acids: CASSLTGGATNEQFF.

The chain recombines TRBV7-2 with TRBJ1-1, with D hard to call. V lost 1 base and J lost 0, with 6 bases in between. The CDR3 runs to 14 residues. Germline lookup yields CDR1 SGHTA and CDR2 FQGNSA. CDR3 amino acids: CASSLEWLNTEAFF. DNA of the CDR3: TGTGCCAGCAGCTTAGAATGGCTGAACACTGAAGCTTTCTTT.